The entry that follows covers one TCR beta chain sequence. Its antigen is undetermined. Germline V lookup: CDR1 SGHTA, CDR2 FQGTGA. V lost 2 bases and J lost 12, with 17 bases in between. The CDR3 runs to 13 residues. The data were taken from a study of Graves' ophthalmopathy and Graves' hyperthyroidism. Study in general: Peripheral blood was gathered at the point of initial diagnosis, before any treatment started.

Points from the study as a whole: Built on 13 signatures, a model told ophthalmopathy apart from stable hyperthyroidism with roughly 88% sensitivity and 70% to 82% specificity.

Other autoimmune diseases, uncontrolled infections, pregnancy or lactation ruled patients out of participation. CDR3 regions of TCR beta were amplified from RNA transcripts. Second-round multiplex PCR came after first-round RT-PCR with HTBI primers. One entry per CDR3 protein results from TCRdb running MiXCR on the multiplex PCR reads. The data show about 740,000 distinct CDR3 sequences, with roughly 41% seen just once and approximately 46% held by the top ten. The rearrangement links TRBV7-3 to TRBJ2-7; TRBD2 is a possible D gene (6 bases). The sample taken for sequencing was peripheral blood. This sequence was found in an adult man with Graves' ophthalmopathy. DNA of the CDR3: TGTGCCAGCAGCTTAGGAGGCGGGACCAATCGGTACTTC. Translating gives CASSLGGGTNRYF. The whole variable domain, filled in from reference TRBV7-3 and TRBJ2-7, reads GAGVSQTPSNKVTEKGKYVELRCDPISGHTALYWYRQSLGQGPEFLIYFQGTGAADDSGLPNDRFFAVRPEGSVSTLKIQRTERGDSAVYLCASSLGGGTNRYFGPGTRLTVT.